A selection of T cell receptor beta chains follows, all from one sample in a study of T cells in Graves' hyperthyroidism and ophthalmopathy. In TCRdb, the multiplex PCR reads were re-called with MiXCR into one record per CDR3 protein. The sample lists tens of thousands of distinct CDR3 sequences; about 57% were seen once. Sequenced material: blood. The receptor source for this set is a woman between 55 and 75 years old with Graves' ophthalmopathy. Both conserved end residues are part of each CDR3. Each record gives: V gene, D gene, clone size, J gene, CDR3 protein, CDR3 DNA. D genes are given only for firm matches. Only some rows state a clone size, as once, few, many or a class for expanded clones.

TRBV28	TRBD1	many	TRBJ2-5	CASSFDRGWETQYF	TGTGCCAGCAGCTTTGACAGGGGATGGGAGACCCAGTACTTC
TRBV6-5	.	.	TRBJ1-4	CASSYRVHEKLFF	TGTGCCAGCAGTTACAGGGTTCATGAAAAACTGTTTTTT
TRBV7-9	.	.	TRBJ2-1	CASSLGTLNSEQFF	TGTGCCAGCAGCTTAGGCACCCTAAACAGTGAGCAGTTCTTC
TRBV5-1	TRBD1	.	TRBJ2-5	CASSLGTGYQETQYF	TGCGCCAGCAGCTTGGGGACAGGGTACCAAGAGACCCAGTACTTC
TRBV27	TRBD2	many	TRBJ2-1	CASSSGAGAGSYNEQFF	TGTGCCAGCAGTTCGGGAGCGGGAGCAGGGTCCTACAATGAGCAGTTCTTC
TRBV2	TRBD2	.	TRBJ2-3	CASRTSGGATDTQYF	TGTGCCAGCAGGACTAGCGGGGGGGCAACAGATACGCAGTATTTT
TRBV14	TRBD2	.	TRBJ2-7	CASSQDRWGGSYEQYF	TGTGCCAGCAGCCAAGATCGGTGGGGGGGCTCCTACGAGCAGTACTTC
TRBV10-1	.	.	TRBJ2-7	CASSPGRTYEQYF	TGCGCCAGCAGCCCAGGACGGACATACGAGCAGTACTTC
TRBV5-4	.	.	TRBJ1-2	CASSESKGGGYTF	TGCGCCAGCAGTGAGTCAAAAGGGGGTGGCTACACCTTC
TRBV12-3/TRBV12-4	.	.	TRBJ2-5	CASTPIERNTQYF	TGTGCCAGCACCCCAATTGAGCGGAACACCCAGTACTTC
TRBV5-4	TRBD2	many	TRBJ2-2	CASSSSRGDVWELFF	TGTGCCAGCAGCTCCTCGCGGGGGGACGTTTGGGAGCTGTTTTTT
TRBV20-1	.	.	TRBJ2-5	CSARSGGGRGETQYF	TGCAGTGCTAGATCTGGTGGGGGCCGGGGGGAGACCCAGTACTTC
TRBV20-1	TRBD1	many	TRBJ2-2	CSAWTGRTGELFF	TGCAGTGCTTGGACAGGGAGAACCGGGGAGCTGTTTTTT
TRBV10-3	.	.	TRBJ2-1	CAISEPVREQFF	TGTGCCATCAGTGAGCCAGTCAGGGAGCAGTTCTTC
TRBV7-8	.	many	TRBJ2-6	CASSFLGANVLTF	TGTGCCAGCAGCTTCTTGGGGGCCAACGTCCTGACTTTC
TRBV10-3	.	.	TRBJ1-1	CAISERLSEAFF	TGTGCCATCAGTGAGCGGCTCTCTGAAGCTTTCTTT
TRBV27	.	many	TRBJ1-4	CASTRGTGNEKLFF	TGTGCCAGCACCCGAGGGACGGGAAATGAAAAACTGTTTTTT
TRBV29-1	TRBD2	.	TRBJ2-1	CSGGLAGVNNEQFF	TGCAGCGGGGGACTAGCGGGAGTCAACAATGAGCAGTTCTTC
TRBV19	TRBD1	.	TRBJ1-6	CASSIRTGRGDRRDSPLHF	TGTGCCAGTAGTATCCGGACCGGCCGAGGGGACAGGAGGGATTCACCCCTCCACTTT
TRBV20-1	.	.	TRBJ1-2	CSASFRVQDGYTF	TGCAGTGCTAGTTTCCGCGTACAGGATGGCTACACCTTC
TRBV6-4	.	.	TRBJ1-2	CASSAGGHNGYTF	TGTGCCAGCAGTGCGGGGGGGCACAATGGCTACACCTTC
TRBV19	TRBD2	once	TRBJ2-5	CASSREGGETQYF	TGTGCCAGTAGCCGGGAGGGCGGGGAGACCCAGTACTTC
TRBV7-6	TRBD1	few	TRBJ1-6	CASSLGTGRSPLHF	TGTGCCAGCAGCTTAGGGACAGGAAGATCACCCCTCCACTTT
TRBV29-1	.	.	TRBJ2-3	CSVEGGDTQYF	TGCAGCGTTGAAGGGGGCGATACGCAGTATTTT
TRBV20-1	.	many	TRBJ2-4	CSARDQSGASTYF	TGCAGTGCTAGAGACCAATCTGGGGCTAGCACGTACTTC
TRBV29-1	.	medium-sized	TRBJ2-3	CSVEWGDTQYF	TGCAGCGTTGAATGGGGAGATACGCAGTATTTT
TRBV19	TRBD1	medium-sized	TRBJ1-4	CASSTDRGTEKLFF	TGTGCCAGTAGTACCGACAGGGGCACTGAAAAACTGTTTTTT
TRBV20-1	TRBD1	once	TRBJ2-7	CSAGVGTGPYEQYF	TGCAGTGCCGGAGTGGGGACAGGTCCCTACGAGCAGTACTTC
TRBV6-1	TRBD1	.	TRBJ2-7	CASWTGSYEQYF	TGTGCCAGCTGGACAGGTTCCTACGAGCAGTACTTC
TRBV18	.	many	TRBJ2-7	CASSQLGSEQYF	TGTGCCAGCTCCCAACTTGGTAGCGAGCAGTACTTC
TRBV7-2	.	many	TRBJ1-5	CASSSRGVSNQPQHF	TGTGCCAGCAGCTCGAGGGGAGTAAGCAATCAGCCCCAGCATTTT
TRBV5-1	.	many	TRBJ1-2	CASSSRDGGYGYTF	TGCGCCAGCAGCTCTCGGGACGGAGGGTATGGCTACACCTTC
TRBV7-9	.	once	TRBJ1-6	CASSLAGGRDSPLHF	TGTGCCAGCAGCTTAGCAGGCGGGAGGGATTCACCCCTCCACTTT
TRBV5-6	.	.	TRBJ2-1	CASTLSPGLFF	TGTGCCAGCACCTTGTCCCCAGGGTTGTTCTTC
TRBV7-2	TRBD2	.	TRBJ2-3	CASSPGLHVSDTQYF	TGTGCCAGCAGCCCGGGACTACATGTCTCAGATACGCAGTATTTT
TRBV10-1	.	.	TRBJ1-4	CASSSGGSYRNEKLSF	TGCGCCAGCAGTTCCGGGGGCTCCTACAGAAATGAAAAACTGTCTTTT
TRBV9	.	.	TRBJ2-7	CASSPDREGYEQYF	TGTGCCAGCAGCCCCGACCGTGAGGGCTACGAGCAGTACTTC
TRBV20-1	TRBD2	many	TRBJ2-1	CSARVGTSGRGSYVNEQFF	TGCAGTGCTAGAGTCGGGACTAGCGGGAGAGGTTCTTATGTCAATGAGCAGTTCTTC
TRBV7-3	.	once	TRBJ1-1	CASIGATPNTEAFF	TGTGCCAGCATAGGAGCCACCCCGAACACTGAAGCTTTCTTT
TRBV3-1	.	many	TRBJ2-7	CASSQDSGGLSYEQYF	TGTGCCAGCAGCCAAGATTCGGGGGGCCTCTCCTACGAGCAGTACTTC
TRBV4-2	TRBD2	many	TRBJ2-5	CASSNSGDIQETQYF	TGTGCCAGCAGCAATAGCGGGGACATACAAGAGACCCAGTACTTC
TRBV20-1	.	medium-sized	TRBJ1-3	CSATDLSGNTIYF	TGCAGTGCTACAGATCTCTCTGGAAACACCATATATTTT
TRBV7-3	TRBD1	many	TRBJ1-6	CASSSGQWTGGVLSPLHF	TGTGCCAGCAGCTCCGGCCAGTGGACAGGGGGCGTCCTTTCACCCCTCCACTTT
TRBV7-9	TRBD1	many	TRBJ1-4	CASSRTGGGSSVGTTNEKLFF	TGTGCCAGCAGCCGGACAGGGGGTGGTAGTTCAGTTGGGACAACTAATGAAAAACTGTTTTTT
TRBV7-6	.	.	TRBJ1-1	CASSLGGGDGPINTEAFF	TGTGCCAGCAGCTTAGGGGGGGGGGACGGACCCATAAACACTGAAGCTTTCTTT
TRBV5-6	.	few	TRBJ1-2	CASSPFRAGTYGCTF	TGTGCCAGCAGCCCCTTTCGGGCGGGGACCTATGGCTGCACCTTC